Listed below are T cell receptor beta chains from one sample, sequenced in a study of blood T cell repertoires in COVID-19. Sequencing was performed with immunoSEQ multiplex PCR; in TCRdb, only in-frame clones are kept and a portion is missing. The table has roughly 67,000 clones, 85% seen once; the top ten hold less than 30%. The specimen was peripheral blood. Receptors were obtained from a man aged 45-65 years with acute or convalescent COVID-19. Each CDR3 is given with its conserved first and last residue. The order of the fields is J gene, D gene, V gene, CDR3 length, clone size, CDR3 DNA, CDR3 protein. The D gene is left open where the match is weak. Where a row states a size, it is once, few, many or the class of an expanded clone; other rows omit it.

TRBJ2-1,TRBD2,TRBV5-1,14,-,TGCGCCAGCAGTTCCGGGACTAGCGGGGATGAGCAGTTCTTC,CASSSGTSGDEQFF
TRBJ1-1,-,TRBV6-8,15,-,TGTGCCAGCAGACCCAAAGTTCTAACGCACACTGAAGCTTTCTTT,CASRPKVLTHTEAFF
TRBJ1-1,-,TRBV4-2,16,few,TGTGCCAGCAGCCAGTCCGGGGGGCGCCGGGACACTGAAGCTTTCTTT,CASSQSGGRRDTEAFF
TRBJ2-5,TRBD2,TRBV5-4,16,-,TGTGCCAGCAGCTTCCGGACTAGCGGGGGTTCCGAGACCCAGTACTTC,CASSFRTSGGSETQYF
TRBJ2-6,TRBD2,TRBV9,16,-,TGTGCCAGCAGTTCGCGCGGGGGTCTTGGGGCCAACGTCCTGACTTTC,CASSSRGGLGANVLTF
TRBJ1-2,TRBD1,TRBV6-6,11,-,TGTGCCAGCAGTACAGGGGTTGGCTACACCTTC,CASSTGVGYTF
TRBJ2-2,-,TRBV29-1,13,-,TGCAGCGTTGCTGAAAGGGAGACCGGGGAGCTGTTTTTT,CSVAERETGELFF
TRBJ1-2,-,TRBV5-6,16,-,TGTGCCAGCAGCCTGTACTCAGGGTACGATAACTATGGCTACACCTTC,CASSLYSGYDNYGYTF
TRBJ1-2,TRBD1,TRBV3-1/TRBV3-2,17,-,TGTGCCAGCAGCCAAGAAGGCGGACAGGGGGCCGGCTATGGCTACACCTTC,CASSQEGGQGAGYGYTF
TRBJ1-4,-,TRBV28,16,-,TGTGCCAGCAGTTTTCTCCATGCCGGGGCTAATGAAAAACTGTTTTTT,CASSFLHAGANEKLFF
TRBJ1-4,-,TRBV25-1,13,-,TGTGCCAGCAGCGGTGACTCTAATGAAAAACTGTTTTTT,CASSGDSNEKLFF
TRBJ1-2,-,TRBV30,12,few,TGTGCCTGGAGTGACAGGGCTCGTGGCTACACCTTC,CAWSDRARGYTF
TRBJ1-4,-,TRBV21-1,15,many,TGTGCCAGATCACACACCCGTGGGGGCCTTGAAAAACTGTTTTTT,CARSHTRGGLEKLFF
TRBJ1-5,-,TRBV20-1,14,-,TGCAGTGCTAGTAGGTCAGGGTTTGATGAGCCCCAGCATTTT,CSASRSGFDEPQHF
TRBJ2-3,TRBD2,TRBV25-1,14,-,TGTGCCAGCAGTAGACGGGGGGGCACGGATACGCAGTATTTT,CASSRRGGTDTQYF
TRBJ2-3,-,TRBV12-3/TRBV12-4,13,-,TGTGCCAGCACCAAACCGGAGGCAGATACGCAGTATTTT,CASTKPEADTQYF
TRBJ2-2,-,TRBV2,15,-,TGTGCCAGCAGTGTGGTCAGGGGGAACACCGGGGAGCTGTTTTTT,CASSVVRGNTGELFF
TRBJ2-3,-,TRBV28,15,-,TGTGCCAGCAGTTCGGGGGGCTCTAGCACAGATACGCAGTATTTT,CASSSGGSSTDTQYF
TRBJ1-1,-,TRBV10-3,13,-,TGTGCCATCACGGGGAGCCTGAACACTGAAGCTTTCTTT,CAITGSLNTEAFF
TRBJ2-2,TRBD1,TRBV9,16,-,TGTGCCAGCAGCCCAAAGGACAGGGGGCGTACCGGGGAGCTGTTTTTT,CASSPKDRGRTGELFF
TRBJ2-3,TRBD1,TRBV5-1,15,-,TGCGCCAGCAGCTTAAGGGACAGAAACACAGATACGCAGTATTTT,CASSLRDRNTDTQYF
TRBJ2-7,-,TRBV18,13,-,TGTGCCAGCTCACCGACAGACAGATACGAGCAGTACTTC,CASSPTDRYEQYF
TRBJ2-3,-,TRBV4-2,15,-,TGTGCCAGCAGCCAAGTCGCAGGGGCGTATGATACGCAGTATTTT,CASSQVAGAYDTQYF
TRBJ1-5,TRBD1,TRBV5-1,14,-,TGCGCCAGCAGTTATATAGGGGGCGAGCCGCCCCAGCATTTT,CASSYIGGEPPQHF
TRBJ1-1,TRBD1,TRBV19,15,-,TGTGCCAGTAGTATAGTTCAGGGGGCGCGGACTGAAGCTTTCTTT,CASSIVQGARTEAFF
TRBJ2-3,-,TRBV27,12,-,TGTGCCAGCAGTTTAGAGGGAAGTACGCAGTATTTT,CASSLEGSTQYF
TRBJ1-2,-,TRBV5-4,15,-,TGTGCCAGCAGCGACCAGGGCGCTTCTAACTATGGCTACACCTTC,CASSDQGASNYGYTF
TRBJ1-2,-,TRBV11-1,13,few,TGTGCCAGCAGCTTTTCGACAGACTATGGCTACACCTTC,CASSFSTDYGYTF
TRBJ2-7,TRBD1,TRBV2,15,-,TGTGCCAGCAGCCCCCGGACAGGGAGCTCCTACGAGCAGTACTTC,CASSPRTGSSYEQYF
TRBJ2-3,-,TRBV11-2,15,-,TGTGCCAGCAGCCAAGGGGGGGCTCGAACAGATACGCAGTATTTT,CASSQGGARTDTQYF
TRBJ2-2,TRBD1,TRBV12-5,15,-,TGTGCTAGTGGCCTTGGGACAGGGGGCACCGGGGAGCTGTTTTTT,CASGLGTGGTGELFF
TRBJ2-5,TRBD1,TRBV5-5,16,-,TGTGCCAGCAGCGCCCGGGACAGGTCATGGCAAGAGACCCAGTACTTC,CASSARDRSWQETQYF
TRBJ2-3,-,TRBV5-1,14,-,TGCGCCAGCAGGGAGGGAGCTCGCACAGATACGCAGTATTTT,CASREGARTDTQYF
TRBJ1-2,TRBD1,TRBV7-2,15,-,TGTGCCAGCAGCTTTTTTACAGGGGTTGGAGATGGCTACACCTTC,CASSFFTGVGDGYTF
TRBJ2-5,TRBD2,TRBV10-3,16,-,TGTGCCATCAGTGAATTAGCGGGGGAAATCGAAGAGACCCAGTACTTC,CAISELAGEIEETQYF
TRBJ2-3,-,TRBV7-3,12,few,TGTGCCAGCAGCTTTTTAGGGGGTGCGCAGTATTTT,CASSFLGGAQYF
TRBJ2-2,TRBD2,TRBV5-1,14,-,TGCGCCAGCAGCTTCGGGGGGGACACCGGGGAGCTGTTTTTT,CASSFGGDTGELFF
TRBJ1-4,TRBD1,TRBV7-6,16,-,TGTGCCAGCAGCCCCAGGACAGGGCTTACTAATGAAAAACTGTTTTTT,CASSPRTGLTNEKLFF
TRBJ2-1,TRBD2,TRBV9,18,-,TGTGCCAGCAGCGTAGGGGTTAGCGGGGGAAGCTCCTACAATGAGCAGTTCTTC,CASSVGVSGGSSYNEQFF
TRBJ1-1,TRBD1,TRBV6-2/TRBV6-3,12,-,TGTGCCAGCAGTTACCCGACAGGGGATGCTTTCTTT,CASSYPTGDAFF
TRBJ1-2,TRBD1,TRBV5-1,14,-,TGCGCCAGCAGCTTGGGGGGGACAGGTCGTGGCTACACCTTC,CASSLGGTGRGYTF
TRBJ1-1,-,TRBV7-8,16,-,TGTGCCAGCAGCTTAAAGGCGAGACAAGTGAACACTGAAGCTTTCTTT,CASSLKARQVNTEAFF
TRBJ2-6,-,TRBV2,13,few,TGTGCCAGCAGGTTATCTGGGGCCAACGTCCTGACTTTC,CASRLSGANVLTF
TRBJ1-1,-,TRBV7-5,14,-,TGTGCCAGAAGCTTCGGTAACAGGTGTTTTGAAGCTTTCTTT,CARSFGNRCFEAFF
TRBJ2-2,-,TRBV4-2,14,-,TGTGCCAGCAGCCAAGATCGGTACACCGGGGAGCTGTTTTTT,CASSQDRYTGELFF
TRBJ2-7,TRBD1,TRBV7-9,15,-,TGTGCCAGCAGCCCCCGGGACAGGGGGCACTACGAGCAGTACTTC,CASSPRDRGHYEQYF
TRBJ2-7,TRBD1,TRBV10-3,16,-,TGTGCCATCACTAGGGACAGTAGGGGAAAGTCATACGAGCAGTACTTC,CAITRDSRGKSYEQYF
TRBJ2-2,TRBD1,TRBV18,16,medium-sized,TGTGCCAGCTCACCACAGGGGGCCTCGAACACCGGGGAGCTGTTTTTT,CASSPQGASNTGELFF
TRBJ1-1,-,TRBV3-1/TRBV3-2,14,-,TGTGCCAGCAGCCAAGATCTCAGGGTCACTGAAGCTTTCTTT,CASSQDLRVTEAFF
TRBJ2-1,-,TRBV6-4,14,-,TGTGCCAGCAGTGACTCGAACAGGGCAGGTGAGCAGTTCTTC,CASSDSNRAGEQFF
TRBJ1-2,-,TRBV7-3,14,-,TGTGCCAGCAGCACACGGACACGGAACTATGGCTACACCTTC,CASSTRTRNYGYTF
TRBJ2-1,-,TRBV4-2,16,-,TGTGCCAGCAGCCAAGCCTTACAGGGACGGTACAATGAGCAGTTCTTC,CASSQALQGRYNEQFF
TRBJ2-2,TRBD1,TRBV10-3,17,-,TGTGCCATCAGTGAGCCGGGACAGGGACATCCAGCCGGGGAGCTGTTTTTT,CAISEPGQGHPAGELFF